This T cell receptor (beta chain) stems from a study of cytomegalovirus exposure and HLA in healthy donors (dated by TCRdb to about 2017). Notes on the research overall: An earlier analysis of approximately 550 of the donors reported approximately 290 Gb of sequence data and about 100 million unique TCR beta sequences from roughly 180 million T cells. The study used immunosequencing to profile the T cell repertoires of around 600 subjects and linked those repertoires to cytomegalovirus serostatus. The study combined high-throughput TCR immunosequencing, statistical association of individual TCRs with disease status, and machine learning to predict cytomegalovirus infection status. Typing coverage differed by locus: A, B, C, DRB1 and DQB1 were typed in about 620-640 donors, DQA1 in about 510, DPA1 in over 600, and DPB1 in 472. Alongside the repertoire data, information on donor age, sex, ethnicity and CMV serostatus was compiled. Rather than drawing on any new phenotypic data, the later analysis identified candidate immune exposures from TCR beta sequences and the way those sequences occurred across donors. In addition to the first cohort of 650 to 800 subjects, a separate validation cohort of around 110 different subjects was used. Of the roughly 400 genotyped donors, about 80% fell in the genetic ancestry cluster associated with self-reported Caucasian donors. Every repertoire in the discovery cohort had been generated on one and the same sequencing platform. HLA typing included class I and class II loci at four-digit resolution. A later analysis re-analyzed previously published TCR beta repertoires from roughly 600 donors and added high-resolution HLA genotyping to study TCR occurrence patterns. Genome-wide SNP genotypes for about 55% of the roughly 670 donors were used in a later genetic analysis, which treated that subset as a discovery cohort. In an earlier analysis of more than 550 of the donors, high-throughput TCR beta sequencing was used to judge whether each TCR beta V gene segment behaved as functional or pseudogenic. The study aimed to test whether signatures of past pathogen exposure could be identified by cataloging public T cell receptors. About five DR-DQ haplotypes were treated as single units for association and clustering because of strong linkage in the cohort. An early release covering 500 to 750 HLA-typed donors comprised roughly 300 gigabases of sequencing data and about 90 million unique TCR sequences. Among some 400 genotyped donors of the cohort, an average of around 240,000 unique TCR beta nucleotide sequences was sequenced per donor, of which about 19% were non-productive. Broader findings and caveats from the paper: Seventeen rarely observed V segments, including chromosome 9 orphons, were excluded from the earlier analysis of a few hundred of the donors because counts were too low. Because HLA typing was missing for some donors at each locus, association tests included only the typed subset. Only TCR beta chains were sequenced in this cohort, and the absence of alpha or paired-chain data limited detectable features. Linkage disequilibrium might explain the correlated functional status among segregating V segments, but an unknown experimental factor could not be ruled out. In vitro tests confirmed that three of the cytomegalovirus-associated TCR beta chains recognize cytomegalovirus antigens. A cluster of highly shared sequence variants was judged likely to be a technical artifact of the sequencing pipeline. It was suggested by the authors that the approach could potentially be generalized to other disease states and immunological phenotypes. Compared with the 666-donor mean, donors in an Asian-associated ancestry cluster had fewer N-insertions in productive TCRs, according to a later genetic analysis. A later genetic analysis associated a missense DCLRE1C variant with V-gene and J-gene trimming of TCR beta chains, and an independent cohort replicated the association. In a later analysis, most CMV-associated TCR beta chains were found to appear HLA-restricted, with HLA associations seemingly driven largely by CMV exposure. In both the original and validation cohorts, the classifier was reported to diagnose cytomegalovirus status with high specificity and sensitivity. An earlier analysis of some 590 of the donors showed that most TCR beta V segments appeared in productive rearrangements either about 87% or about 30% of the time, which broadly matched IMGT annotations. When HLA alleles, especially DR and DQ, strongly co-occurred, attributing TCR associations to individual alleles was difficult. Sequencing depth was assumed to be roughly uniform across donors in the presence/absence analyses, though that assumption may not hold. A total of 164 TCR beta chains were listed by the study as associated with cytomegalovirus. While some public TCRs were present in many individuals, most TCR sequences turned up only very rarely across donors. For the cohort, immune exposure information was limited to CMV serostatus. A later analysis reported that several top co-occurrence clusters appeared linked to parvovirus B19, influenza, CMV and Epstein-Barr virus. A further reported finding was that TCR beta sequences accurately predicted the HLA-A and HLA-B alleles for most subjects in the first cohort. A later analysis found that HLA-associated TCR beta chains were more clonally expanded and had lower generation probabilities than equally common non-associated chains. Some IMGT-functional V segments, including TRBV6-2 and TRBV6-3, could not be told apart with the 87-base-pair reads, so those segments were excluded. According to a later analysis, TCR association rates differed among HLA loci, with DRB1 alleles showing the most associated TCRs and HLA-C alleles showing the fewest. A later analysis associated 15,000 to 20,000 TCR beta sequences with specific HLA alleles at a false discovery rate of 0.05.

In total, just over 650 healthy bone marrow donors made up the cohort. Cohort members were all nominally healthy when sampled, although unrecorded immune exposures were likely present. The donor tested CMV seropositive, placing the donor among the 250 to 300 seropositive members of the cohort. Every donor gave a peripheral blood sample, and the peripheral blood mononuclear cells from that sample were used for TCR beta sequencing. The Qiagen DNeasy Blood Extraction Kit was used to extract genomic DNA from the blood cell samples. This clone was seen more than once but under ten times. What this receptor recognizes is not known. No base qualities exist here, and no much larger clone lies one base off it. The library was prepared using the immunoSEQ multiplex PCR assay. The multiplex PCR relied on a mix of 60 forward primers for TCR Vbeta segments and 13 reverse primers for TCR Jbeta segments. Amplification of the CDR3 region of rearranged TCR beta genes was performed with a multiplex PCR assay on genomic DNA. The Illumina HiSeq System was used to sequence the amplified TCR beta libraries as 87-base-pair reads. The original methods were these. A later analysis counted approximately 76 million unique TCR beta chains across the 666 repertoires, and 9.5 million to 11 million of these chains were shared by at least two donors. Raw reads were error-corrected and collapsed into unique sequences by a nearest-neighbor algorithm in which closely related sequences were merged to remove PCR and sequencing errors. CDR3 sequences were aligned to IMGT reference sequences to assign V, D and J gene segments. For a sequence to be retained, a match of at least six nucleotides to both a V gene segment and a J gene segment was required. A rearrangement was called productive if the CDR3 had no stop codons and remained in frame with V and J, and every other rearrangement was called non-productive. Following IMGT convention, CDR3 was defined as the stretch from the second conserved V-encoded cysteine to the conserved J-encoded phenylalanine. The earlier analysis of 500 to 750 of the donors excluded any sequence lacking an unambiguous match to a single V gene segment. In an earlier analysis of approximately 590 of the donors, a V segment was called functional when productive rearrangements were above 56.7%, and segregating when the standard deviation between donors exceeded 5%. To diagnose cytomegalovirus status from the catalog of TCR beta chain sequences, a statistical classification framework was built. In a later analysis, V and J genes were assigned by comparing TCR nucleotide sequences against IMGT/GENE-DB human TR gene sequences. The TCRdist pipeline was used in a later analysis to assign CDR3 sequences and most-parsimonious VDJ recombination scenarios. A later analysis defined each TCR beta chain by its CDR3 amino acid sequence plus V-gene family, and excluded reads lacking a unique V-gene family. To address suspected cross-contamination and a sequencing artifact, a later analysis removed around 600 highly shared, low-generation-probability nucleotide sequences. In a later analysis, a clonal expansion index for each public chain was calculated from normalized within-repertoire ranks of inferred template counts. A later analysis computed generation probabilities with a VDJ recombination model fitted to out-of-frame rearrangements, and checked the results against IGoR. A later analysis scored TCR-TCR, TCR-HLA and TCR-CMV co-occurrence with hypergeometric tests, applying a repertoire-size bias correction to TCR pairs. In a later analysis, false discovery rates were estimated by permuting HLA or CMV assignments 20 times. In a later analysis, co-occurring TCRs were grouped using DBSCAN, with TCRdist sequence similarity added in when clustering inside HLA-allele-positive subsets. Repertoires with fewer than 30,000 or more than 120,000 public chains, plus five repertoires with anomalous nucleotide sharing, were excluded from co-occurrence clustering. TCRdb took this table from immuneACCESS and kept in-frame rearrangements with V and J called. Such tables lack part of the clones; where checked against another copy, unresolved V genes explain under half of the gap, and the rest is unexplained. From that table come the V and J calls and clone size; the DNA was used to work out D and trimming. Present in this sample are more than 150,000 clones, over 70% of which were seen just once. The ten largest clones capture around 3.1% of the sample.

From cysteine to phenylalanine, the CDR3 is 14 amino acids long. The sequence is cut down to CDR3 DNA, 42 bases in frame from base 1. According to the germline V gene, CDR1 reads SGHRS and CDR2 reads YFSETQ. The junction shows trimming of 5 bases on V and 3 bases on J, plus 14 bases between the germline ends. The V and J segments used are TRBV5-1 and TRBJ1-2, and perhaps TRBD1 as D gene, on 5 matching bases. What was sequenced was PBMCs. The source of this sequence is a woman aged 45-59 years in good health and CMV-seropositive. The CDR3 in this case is CASRGSTADYGYTF. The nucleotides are TGCGCCAGCAGGGGATCGACAGCTGACTATGGCTACACCTTC.